These 9 T cell receptor beta chains came from one sample sequenced in a study of T cells in Graves' hyperthyroidism and ophthalmopathy. Amplified TCR beta CDR3 regions derived from RNA transcripts. Primed by the HTBI set, a first-round RT-PCR was run on the TCR CDR3. From the multiplex PCR reads, TCRdb called clonotypes with MiXCR, one entry per CDR3 protein. The sample lists 490,000 or so distinct CDR3 sequences, under 25% seen once, with approximately 49% in the top ten. The sample comprised blood. These receptors originate from a woman in her 70s with Graves' ophthalmopathy.

The table lists this clonotype with a few counts. The V gene is TRBV5-1, the J gene TRBJ1-1, with 7 nucleotides matching TRBD1. Germline CDR1 and CDR2: SGHRS and YFSETQ. Trimming took 2 bases from V and 1 from J; bases not matched to a gene: 8. This CDR3 region has 16 residues. As DNA, the CDR3 is TGCGCCAGCAGCTTTGATACAGGGGTCCAGAACACTGAAGCTTTCTTT. Its translation is CASSFDTGVQNTEAFF.

In its sample, this clonotype was seen a few times. The chain carries TRBV7-3 and TRBJ2-7, with 8 bases that match TRBD1. This CDR3 is built from 13 residues. The V and J ends lost 5 bases and 7 bases, in that order; junction bases with no gene match: 7. The germline gives CDR1 SGHTA, CDR2 FQGTGA. CDR3 bases: TGTGCCAGCAGCCCACGACAGGGGAAAGAGCAGTACTTC. It is translated as CASSPRQGKEQYF. Supplemented by reference TRBV7-3 and TRBJ2-7, the full variable domain reads GAGVSQTPSNKVTEKGKYVELRCDPISGHTALYWYRQSLGQGPEFLIYFQGTGAADDSGLPNDRFFAVRPEGSVSTLKIQRTERGDSAVYLCASSPRQGKEQYFGPGTRLTVT.

With regard to this clonotype: Possible read error: a much larger clone is one base away. The chain links TRBV11-2 to TRBJ2-3; D remains ambiguous. V shed 5 bases and J shed 8 bases, with 8 bases lying between them. The CDR3 has 11 residues. Germline assignment: CDR1 SGHAT and CDR2 FQNNGV. The CDR3 loop reads CASSTFGTQYF. CDR3 in DNA: TGTGCCAGCAGCACCTTTGGTACGCAGTATTTT.

The chain couples TRBV3-1 to TRBJ2-7, with TRBD2 identical over 12 bases. The CDR3 runs 15 residues. Trimming cost V 4 bases and J 9 bases; bases outside gene matches: 10. Germline V gives CDR1 LGHDT, CDR2 YNNKEL (reference sequence). The CDR3 loop is CASSRRLAGEVVQYF. In DNA, the CDR3 is TGTGCCAGCAGCCGCCGACTAGCGGGGGAGGTCGTGCAGTACTTC.

Many counts were recorded for this clonotype. This chain uses TRBV5-1 with TRBJ1-1; 8 positions match TRBD1. The CDR3 has 15 residues. Germline V gives CDR1 SGHRS, CDR2 YFSETQ. The J segment lost 6 bases and the V segment lost 4 bases, leaving 11 bases of the junction unmatched. CDR3 nucleotides: TGCGCCAGCAGCCCCATGGCAGGGGGCGACGCTGAAGCTTTCTTT. Protein: CASSPMAGGDAEAFF.

The gene calls are TRBV4-1 and TRBJ2-3, with a possible D match to TRBD2 (6 bases). The CDR3 covers 18 residues. The V gene's germline CDR1 is MGHRA and CDR2 YSYEKL. V gave up 0 bases and J gave up 1 base, with 17 bases separating them. For the CDR3, the DNA is TGCGCCAGCAGCCAAGATTGGAACGGGGAGGAGGGCACAGATACGCAGTATTTT. Translation gives CASSQDWNGEEGTDTQYF.

The CDR3 DNA follows: TGTGCCAGCAGCTTGTACGGAACAGATACGCAGTATTTT. It translates to CASSLYGTDTQYF. The chain links TRBV7-2 to TRBJ2-3; D call uncertain. The germline V gene has CDR1 SGHTA and CDR2 FQGNSA. V shed 3 bases and J shed 3 bases, with 7 bases lying between them. The CDR3 sequence is 13 residues long.

This clonotype was seen only a few times. The chain combines TRBV30 with TRBJ1-3, with D tentatively TRBD1 (5 bases). Trimming removed 8 bases at V and 6 bases at J, with 20 bases between. Germline CDR1 and CDR2: GTSNPN and SVGIG (reference sequence). The length of the CDR3 is 14 residues. The CDR3 protein is CAGQYGTVENTIYF. The CDR3 DNA sequence: TGTGCCGGACAATACGGGACTGTGGAAAACACCATATATTTT.

The chain is built from TRBV20-1 and TRBJ1-3; 11 positions match TRBD1. V shed 6 bases and J 2 bases; nucleotides not matched to a gene: 3. The germline CDR1 and CDR2 sequences are DFQATT and SNEGSKA (reference sequence). CDR3 length equals 14 residues. CDR3 protein: CSARDRGTGNTIYF. Here the CDR3 DNA reads TGCAGTGCGAGGGACAGGGGGACTGGAAACACCATATATTTT.